Listed below are T cell receptor beta chains from one sample, sequenced in a study of blood T cell repertoires in COVID-19. Here immunoSEQ multiplex PCR was the method, and the copy in TCRdb shows in-frame clones only, minus some. The table includes 240,000 or so clones, 60% to 75% detected once. Sequencing was performed on peripheral blood. These receptors all stem from a woman older than 75 with acute or convalescent COVID-19. Each CDR3 is given with its conserved first and last residue. Each record gives: CDR3 DNA, CDR3 protein, clone size, V gene, D gene, J gene. D genes are given only for firm matches. The size entry is marked missing in some rows and otherwise reads once, few, many or a size class.

CDR3nt: TGTGCCAGCAGCGTACAGGGGACGTCCTACAATGAGCAGTTCTTC
CDR3aa: CASSVQGTSYNEQFF
abundance: NA
v_gene: TRBV9
d_gene: NA
j_gene: TRBJ2-1

CDR3nt: TGTGCCAGCAGCACCCCCCAAGCGGGAGGCAATGAGCAGTTCTTC
CDR3aa: CASSTPQAGGNEQFF
abundance: NA
v_gene: TRBV11-2
d_gene: TRBD2
j_gene: TRBJ2-1

CDR3nt: TGTGCCAGCAGGCCGTCACAGGGGGCGCTTGGTGAAGCTTTCTTT
CDR3aa: CASRPSQGALGEAFF
abundance: NA
v_gene: TRBV28
d_gene: TRBD1
j_gene: TRBJ1-1

CDR3nt: TGTGCCAGCAGCGTAACTAGCGGGGGGGCCTGGGAGACCCAGTACTTC
CDR3aa: CASSVTSGGAWETQYF
abundance: few
v_gene: TRBV9
d_gene: TRBD2
j_gene: TRBJ2-5

CDR3nt: TGTGCCTGGAGTGTGGGGGGGCGCGAGCAGTACTTC
CDR3aa: CAWSVGGREQYF
abundance: NA
v_gene: TRBV30
d_gene: NA
j_gene: TRBJ2-7

CDR3nt: TGTGCCAGTACCTCTCCGGAGGTTCCCGGTGGCAATCAGCCCCAGCATTTT
CDR3aa: CASTSPEVPGGNQPQHF
abundance: NA
v_gene: TRBV19
d_gene: NA
j_gene: TRBJ1-5

CDR3nt: TGCAGCGACGACGGGTTAGCTAACTATGGCTACACCTTC
CDR3aa: CSDDGLANYGYTF
abundance: NA
v_gene: TRBV29-1
d_gene: NA
j_gene: TRBJ1-2

CDR3nt: TGTGCCAGTAGTATAGAGGCCATAAGCTATAATTCACCCCTCCACTTT
CDR3aa: CASSIEAISYNSPLHF
abundance: many
v_gene: TRBV19
d_gene: NA
j_gene: TRBJ1-6

CDR3nt: TGCGCCAGCAGCCTTTCGACAGGGCTTGCTTTCTTT
CDR3aa: CASSLSTGLAFF
abundance: NA
v_gene: TRBV4-1
d_gene: TRBD1
j_gene: TRBJ1-1

CDR3nt: TGTGCCAGCAGCCACAGGGGGCTAGCGGATCGGGTTGAGCAGTTCTTC
CDR3aa: CASSHRGLADRVEQFF
abundance: NA
v_gene: TRBV3-1/TRBV3-2
d_gene: NA
j_gene: TRBJ2-1

CDR3nt: TGTGCCAGCTCAGGGACAGTTTTTTACAACACTGAAGCTTTCTTT
CDR3aa: CASSGTVFYNTEAFF
abundance: NA
v_gene: TRBV18
d_gene: TRBD1
j_gene: TRBJ1-1

CDR3nt: TGCGCCAGCAGGAGTAGGGGGCCGAACACTGAAGCTTTCTTT
CDR3aa: CASRSRGPNTEAFF
abundance: NA
v_gene: TRBV4-1
d_gene: TRBD1
j_gene: TRBJ1-1

CDR3nt: TGTGCCACTAAGAAGGGGGACAGGGGGAACACTGAAGCTTTCTTT
CDR3aa: CATKKGDRGNTEAFF
abundance: NA
v_gene: TRBV19
d_gene: TRBD1
j_gene: TRBJ1-1

CDR3nt: TGTGCCAGCAGCGTAGTGGGAGAACCTGCCAATGAGCAGTTCTTC
CDR3aa: CASSVVGEPANEQFF
abundance: NA
v_gene: TRBV9
d_gene: NA
j_gene: TRBJ2-1

CDR3nt: TGTGCCTGGAGTTCACAATCAGGGCCCCAGCATTTT
CDR3aa: CAWSSQSGPQHF
abundance: NA
v_gene: TRBV30
d_gene: NA
j_gene: TRBJ1-5

CDR3nt: TGTGCCAGCAGCTTAGTTGACAGGGGTGGAAATGAGCAGTTCTTC
CDR3aa: CASSLVDRGGNEQFF
abundance: NA
v_gene: TRBV7-9
d_gene: TRBD1
j_gene: TRBJ2-1

CDR3nt: TGTGCCAGCAGCAAGGACAGATTTACGAACACTGAAGCTTTCTTT
CDR3aa: CASSKDRFTNTEAFF
abundance: few
v_gene: TRBV6-2/TRBV6-3
d_gene: NA
j_gene: TRBJ1-1